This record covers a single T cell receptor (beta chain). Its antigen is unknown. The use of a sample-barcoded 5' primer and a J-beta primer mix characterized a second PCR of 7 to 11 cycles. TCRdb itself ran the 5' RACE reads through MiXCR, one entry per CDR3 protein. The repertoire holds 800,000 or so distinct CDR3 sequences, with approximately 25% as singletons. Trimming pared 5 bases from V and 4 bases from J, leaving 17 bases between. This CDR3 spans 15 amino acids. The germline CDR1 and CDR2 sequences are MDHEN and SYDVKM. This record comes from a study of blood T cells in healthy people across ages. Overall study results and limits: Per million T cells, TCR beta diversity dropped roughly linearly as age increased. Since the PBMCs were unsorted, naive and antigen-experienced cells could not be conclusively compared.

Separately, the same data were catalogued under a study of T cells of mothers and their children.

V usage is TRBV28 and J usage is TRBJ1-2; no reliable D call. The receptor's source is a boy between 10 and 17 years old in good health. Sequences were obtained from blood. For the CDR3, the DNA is TGTGCCAGCAGTCCGCCGGGAGCTGGGGTCTATGGCTACACCTTC. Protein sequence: CASSPPGAGVYGYTF.